This record covers a single T cell receptor beta chain. The antigen remains undetermined. The data stem from a study of cytomegalovirus exposure and HLA in healthy donors. The PCR contained 60 Vbeta and 13 Jbeta primers. The protocol was immunoSEQ multiplex PCR, while the TCRdb copy is restricted to in-frame clones and leaves out a portion. The sample includes a few hundred thousand clones, 65% to 85% of them seen just once. Study-level points and caveats: Associated with HLA alleles at 0.05 false discovery rate in a later analysis were 16,951 TCR beta sequences. TCR beta V segments were, for the most part, productive about 87% or about 30% of the time in an earlier analysis. Fewer N-insertions than the roughly 670-donor mean were reportedly shown by an Asian-associated ancestry cluster in a later analysis.

Germline values: CDR1 MGHRA, CDR2 YSYEKL. V shed 6 bases, J shed 10 bases, and the junction held 8 bases outside the gene matches. The CDR3 is 13 amino acids. Nominal health characterized the donors when sampled, though unrecorded immune exposures were likely. The receptor was derived from a young man in good health and CMV-seronegative. The sample consisted of PBMCs. This chain joins TRBV4-1 and TRBJ2-1; 8 bases line up with TRBD2. CDR3 loop: CASSKRGQTEQFF. CDR3 coding DNA: TGCGCCAGCAGTAAGCGGGGGCAAACGGAGCAGTTCTTC.